These 10 T cell receptor beta chains originate from one sample sequenced in a study of shared clonotypes between healthy human individuals. TCRdb's table, derived via immunoSEQ multiplex PCR, lists solely in-frame clones and lacks some. The table records millions of clones, 90% to 95% of them present only once. Sequencing input: naive CD4+ T cells sorted from blood. As for subset: CD45RA+ positively selected. The receptors here all came from a young man in good health.

This clone was recorded only once. CDR3 sequence reads: CASSPLTGGSQETQYF. CDR3 coding DNA: TGTGCCAGCTCACCGCTTACTGGAGGGAGCCAAGAGACCCAGTACTTC. This chain connects TRBV18 to TRBJ2-5, with a weak D call TRBD2 (6 bases). CDR1 and CDR2 (germline): KGHSH, LQKENI. The V end was cut by 3 bases, the J end by 1 base, with 15 bases between. CDR3 length: 16 residues.

In its sample, this clone was seen many times. CDR3 nucleotides: TGTGCCATCAGTGAGTCCCCAGGACAGGGTTCAAATGAGTACTTC. Protein sequence: CAISESPGQGSNEYF. The V call is TRBV10-3, the J call TRBJ2-7, with 8 bases aligning to TRBD1. The CDR3 covers 15 residues. Trimming took 0 bases from V and 11 from J; bases not matched to a gene: 12. Germline values: CDR1 ENHRY, CDR2 SYGVKD.

V usage is TRBV30 and J usage is TRBJ1-4; D gene uncertain. The CDR3 consists of 12 residues. The V end lost 7 bases, the J end lost 3 bases, and 9 bases lay between the germline ends. From germline, CDR1 is GTSNPN and CDR2 SVGIG (reference sequence). The CDR3 here is CAFQVANEKLFF. Written as DNA, the CDR3 is TGTGCCTTTCAAGTGGCTAATGAAAAACTGTTTTTT.

CDR3 in amino acids: CASSPYSGSEKLFF. CDR3 in DNA: TGTGCCAGCAGCCCCTACTCCGGGTCTGAAAAACTGTTTTTT. This rearrangement joins TRBV7-2 to TRBJ1-4; D unresolved. The CDR3 totals 14 residues. Looked up from germline, CDR1 is SGHTA and CDR2 is FQGNSA. Trimming shortened V by 5 bases and J by 7 bases, and 14 bases separated the two germline ends.

J is TRBJ2-7 and V is TRBV9; D is perhaps TRBD1 (5 bases). Germline V gene data show CDR1 as SGDLS and CDR2 as YYNGEE. The CDR3 covers 14 residues. Trimming pared 3 bases from V and 5 bases from J, leaving 15 bases between. For the CDR3, the DNA is TGTGCCAGCAGCGCCACAGGCCTGTCTGACGAGCAGTACTTC. Amino acid sequence: CASSATGLSDEQYF.

The chain couples TRBV29-1 to TRBJ2-7; D is perhaps TRBD1 or TRBD2 (6 bases each). Per the germline V gene, CDR1 is SQVTM and CDR2 is ANQGSEA. With 5 bases removed from V and 4 bases from J, the gap between germline ends came to 15 bases. The CDR3 has 13 residues. The CDR3 loop reads CSVKGGSQYEQYF. Written as DNA, the CDR3 is TGCAGCGTTAAAGGGGGGAGTCAGTACGAGCAGTACTTC.

The rearrangement joins TRBV11-2 to TRBJ1-2, with unresolved D. The V end was cut by 5 bases, the J end by 4 bases, with 11 bases between. This CDR3 has 13 residues. Germline V gene sequence: CDR1 SGHAT, CDR2 FQNNGV. The CDR3 DNA follows: TGTGCCAGCAGCCGACTTAATGGCTATGGCTACACCTTC. Translation gives CASSRLNGYGYTF.

This sequence joins TRBV28 and TRBJ2-4, with no clear D. CDR3 size: 15 residues. V lost 8 bases, J lost 0 bases, and 14 bases lay in between. Germline CDR1 MDHEN, CDR2 SYDVKM. The DNA for the CDR3 is TGTGCCAGCGCCGAACAGAGCCCAGCCAAAAACATTCAGTACTTC. It is translated as CASAEQSPAKNIQYF.

The chain recombines TRBV2 with TRBJ1-2; 9 nucleotides align to TRBD1. The CDR3 is 14 residues long. CDR1 and CDR2 from the germline V gene are SNHLY and FYNNEI. V gave up 6 bases and J gave up 3 bases; unmatched junction bases: 5. This CDR3 is CASRGQGSHYGYTF. The DNA for the CDR3 is TGTGCCAGCAGGGGACAGGGAAGTCACTATGGCTACACCTTC.

The chain couples TRBV18 to TRBJ1-5; perhaps TRBD1 as D (5 bases). CDR3 length: 14 residues. The ends were cut back, 3 bases at V and 5 bases at J, with 11 bases in the middle. Germline CDR1 KGHSH, CDR2 LQKENI. In DNA form, the CDR3 reads TGTGCCAGCTCACCTTCAGGGCGGTATCAGCCCCAGCATTTT. Its translation is CASSPSGRYQPQHF. Variable domain in full (rest from reference TRBV18 and TRBJ1-5): NAGVMQNPRHLVRRRGQEARLRCSPMKGHSHVYWYRQLPEEGLKFMVYLQKENIIDESGMPKERFSAEFPKEGPSILRIQQVVRGDSAAYFCASSPSGRYQPQHFGDGTRLSIL.